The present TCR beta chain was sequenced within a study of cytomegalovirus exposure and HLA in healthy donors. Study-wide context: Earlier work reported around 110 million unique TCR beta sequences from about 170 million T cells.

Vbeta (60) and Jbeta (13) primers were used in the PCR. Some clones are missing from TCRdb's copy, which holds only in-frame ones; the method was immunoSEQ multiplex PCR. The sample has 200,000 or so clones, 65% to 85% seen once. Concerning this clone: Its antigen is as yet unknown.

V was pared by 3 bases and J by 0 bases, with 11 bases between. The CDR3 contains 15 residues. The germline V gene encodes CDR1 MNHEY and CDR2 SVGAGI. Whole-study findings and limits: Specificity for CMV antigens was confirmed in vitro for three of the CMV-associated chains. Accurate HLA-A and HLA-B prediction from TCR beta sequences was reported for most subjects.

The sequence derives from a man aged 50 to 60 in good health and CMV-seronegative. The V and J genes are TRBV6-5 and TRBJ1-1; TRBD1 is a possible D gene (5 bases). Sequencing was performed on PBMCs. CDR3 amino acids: CASSYEGGVNTEAFF. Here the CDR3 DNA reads TGTGCCAGCAGTTATGAGGGAGGGGTGAACACTGAAGCTTTCTTT.